This T cell receptor beta chain was profiled in a study of blood T cells in healthy people across ages. Combining a sample-barcoded 5' primer with a J-beta primer mix, a second PCR ran for 7 to 11 cycles. TCRdb processed the 5' RACE reads anew with MiXCR; each CDR3 protein has one entry. The table records about 1.8 million distinct CDR3 sequences, roughly 49% of them present only once. This clonotype was counted a few times. Per germline, CDR1 LGHDT and CDR2 YNNKEL (reference sequence). This CDR3 region has 15 residues. Trimming removed 4 bases from V and 7 bases from J, with 19 bases in between. Material for sequencing was blood. The chain has TRBV3-1 and TRBJ1-2, with D possibly matching TRBD1 (6 bases). The source of this sequence is a middle-aged woman in good health. The CDR3 DNA follows: TGTGCCAGCAGCCCCAACAGGGACATAACGTCTGGCTACACCTTC. Its translation: CASSPNRDITSGYTF. Using reference TRBV3-1 and TRBJ1-2 for the parts outside the CDR3, the full variable domain is DTAVSQTPKYLVTQMGNDKSIKCEQNLGHDTMYWYKQDSKKFLKIMFSYNNKELIINETVPNRFSPKSPDKAHLNLHINSLELGDSAVYFCASSPNRDITSGYTFGSGTRLTVV.